These 8 T cell receptor beta chains were sequenced from one sample in a study of blood T cells in healthy people across ages. A second 7 to 11 cycle PCR used barcoded and J-beta primers. TCRdb ran MiXCR on the 5' RACE reads and lists one entry per CDR3 protein. The table records approximately 580,000 distinct CDR3 sequences, under 30% of them present only once. A further study also used this sample, focusing on T cells of mothers and their children.

Sequenced input: blood. The receptors come from a boy aged 10-17 years in good health.

The sample holds many counts of this clonotype. This chain joins TRBV27 and TRBJ2-3; D gene unclear. The V gene's germline CDR1 is MNHEY and CDR2 SMNVEV (reference sequence). The CDR3 sequence is 14 residues long. Deletions cut 5 bases from V and 0 bases from J, with 9 bases between. Written as DNA, the CDR3 is TGTGCCAGCAGTATAACCGGGAGCACAGATACGCAGTATTTT. It codes for CASSITGSTDTQYF.

The sample holds many counts of this clonotype. The chain is built from TRBV28 and TRBJ2-4; D remains unclear. Germline V gives CDR1 MDHEN, CDR2 SYDVKM. Trimming removed 5 bases at V and 5 bases at J, with 13 bases between. The CDR3 has 14 amino acids. CDR3 sequence: CASSAPGLENIQYF. The CDR3, as DNA: TGTGCCAGCAGTGCCCCGGGTCTCGAAAACATTCAGTACTTC. The variable domain in full, completed from reference TRBV28 and TRBJ2-4, reads DVKVTQSSRYLVKRTGEKVFLECVQDMDHENMFWYRQDPGLGLRLIYFSYDVKMKEKGDIPEGYSVSREKKERFSLILESASTNQTSMYLCASSAPGLENIQYFGAGTRLSVL.

As regards this clonotype: Relative to the germline gene, one junction end is altered; a read error may explain this. The rearrangement joins TRBV4-1 to TRBJ2-5; 10 nucleotides line up with TRBD1. The length of the CDR3 is 16 residues. The germline V gene encodes CDR1 MGHRA and CDR2 YSYEKL. DNA of the CDR3: TGCGCCAGCAGCCATGTGATCCGGGACAGGGGTCGTCGGAGTTTCTTC. It encodes CASSHVIRDRGRRSFF.

The chain carries TRBV19 and TRBJ1-5, with D tentatively TRBD1 (5 bases). The CDR3 is 15 amino acids. The germline V and J ends were trimmed by 3 bases and 2 bases, with 11 bases remaining between them. Looked up from germline, CDR1 is LNHDA and CDR2 is SQIVND (reference sequence). The CDR3 DNA reads TGTGCCAGTAGTATTCATTCCAGGGGCAATCAGCCCCAGCATTTT. Translation: CASSIHSRGNQPQHF.

J is TRBJ2-5 and V is TRBV20-1; TRBD2 aligns across 10 bases. TRBJ2-1 explains the end of the DNA better; the J call may be wrong. The CDR3 contains 14 residues. Germline CDR1 reads DFQATT; CDR2 reads SNEGSKA (reference sequence). The CDR3, as DNA: TGCAGTGCTCCAGGAGCGGGGGGGCACAATGAGCAGTTCTTC. It translates to CSAPGAGGHNEQFF.

V and J are TRBV7-2 and TRBJ2-1, with TRBD1 matching over 8 bases. The DNA end is more similar to TRBJ2-7, so the J call may be wrong. CDR3 size: 16 residues. The germline CDR1 and CDR2 sequences are SGHTA and FQGNSA. CDR3 sequence (DNA): TGTGCCAGCAGCTTAGGCCCAGGACAGGGATACTACGAGCAGTACTTC. Encoded protein: CASSLGPGQGYYEQYF.

V is TRBV4-3 and J is TRBJ2-1; 9 positions match TRBD1. V gave up 0 bases and J gave up 3 bases; unmatched junction bases: 6. This CDR3 comprises 17 residues. Per germline, CDR1 LGHNA and CDR2 YSLEER. The CDR3: CASSQEVGTGIYNEQFF. The CDR3 bases are TGCGCCAGCAGCCAAGAGGTGGGGACAGGGATCTACAATGAGCAGTTCTTC.

The chain links TRBV2 to TRBJ2-1; D gene uncertain. CDR1 is SNHLY, CDR2 FYNNEI, per germline. Between the trimmed V and J ends, which lost 1 base and 0 bases, there was a span of 4 bases. CDR3 length: 14 amino acids. The DNA of the CDR3 is TGTGCCAGCAGTGAAGTCCGCTCCTACAATGAGCAGTTCTTC. Translated: CASSEVRSYNEQFF.